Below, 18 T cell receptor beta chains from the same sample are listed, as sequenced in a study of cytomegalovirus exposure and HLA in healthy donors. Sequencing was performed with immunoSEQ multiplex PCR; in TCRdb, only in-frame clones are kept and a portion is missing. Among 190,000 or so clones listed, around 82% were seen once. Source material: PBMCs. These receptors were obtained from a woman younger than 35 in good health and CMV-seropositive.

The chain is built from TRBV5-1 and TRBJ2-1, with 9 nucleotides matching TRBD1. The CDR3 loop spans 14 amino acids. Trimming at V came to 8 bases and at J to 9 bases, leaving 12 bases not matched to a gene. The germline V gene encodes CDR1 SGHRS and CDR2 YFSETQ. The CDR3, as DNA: TGCGCCAGTTCCCCGGACAGGGGTTATAGTGAGCAGTTCTTC. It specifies CASSPDRGYSEQFF.

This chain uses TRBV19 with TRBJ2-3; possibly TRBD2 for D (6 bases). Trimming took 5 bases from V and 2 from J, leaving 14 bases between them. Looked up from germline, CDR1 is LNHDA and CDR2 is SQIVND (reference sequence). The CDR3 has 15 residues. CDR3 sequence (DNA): TGTGCCAGTAGTCCGGGCGGGGAGATCACAGATACGCAGTATTTT. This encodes CASSPGGEITDTQYF.

CDR3: CASSQGQVLTNTEAFF. CDR3 coding DNA: TGTGCCAGCAGCCAAGGACAGGTACTCACGAACACTGAAGCTTTCTTT. The chain employs TRBV4-2 and TRBJ1-1; a possible D gene is TRBD1 (6 bases). Per the germline V gene, CDR1 is LGHNA and CDR2 is YNFKEQ. Trimming removed 1 base from V and 1 base from J, with 13 bases in between. The CDR3 covers 16 residues.

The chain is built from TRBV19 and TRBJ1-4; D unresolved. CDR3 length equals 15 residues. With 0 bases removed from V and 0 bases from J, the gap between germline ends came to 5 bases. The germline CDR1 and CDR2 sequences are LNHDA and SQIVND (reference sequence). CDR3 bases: TGTGCCAGTAGTATAGACGTTGCAACTAATGAAAAACTGTTTTTT. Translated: CASSIDVATNEKLFF.

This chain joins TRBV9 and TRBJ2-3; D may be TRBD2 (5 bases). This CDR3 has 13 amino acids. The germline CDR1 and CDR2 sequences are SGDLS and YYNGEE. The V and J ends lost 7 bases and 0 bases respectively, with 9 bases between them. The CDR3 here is CASAAGSTDTQYF. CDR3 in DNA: TGTGCCAGCGCGGCGGGTAGCACAGATACGCAGTATTTT.

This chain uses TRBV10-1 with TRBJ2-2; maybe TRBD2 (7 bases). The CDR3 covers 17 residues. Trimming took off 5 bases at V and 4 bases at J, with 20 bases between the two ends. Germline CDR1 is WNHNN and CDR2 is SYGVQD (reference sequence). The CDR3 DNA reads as TGCGCCAGCAGTCGAGGGGGGGCAGGTTCGATCACCGGGGAGCTGTTTTTT. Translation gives CASSRGGAGSITGELFF.

The DNA of the CDR3 is TGTGCCAGCAGCCAAGATCTGGGCAATTCACCCCTCCACTTT. Translated: CASSQDLGNSPLHF. The rearrangement joins TRBV14 to TRBJ1-6; no clear D. The germline CDR1 and CDR2 sequences are SGHDN and FVKESK. V was clipped by 0 bases and J by 7 bases, with 7 bases between them. The CDR3 contains 14 residues.

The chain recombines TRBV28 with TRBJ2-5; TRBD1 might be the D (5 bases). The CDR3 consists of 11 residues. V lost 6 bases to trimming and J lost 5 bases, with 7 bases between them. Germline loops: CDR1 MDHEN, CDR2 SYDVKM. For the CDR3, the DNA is TGTGCCAGCAGCAGGGCGGAGACCCAGTACTTC. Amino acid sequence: CASSRAETQYF. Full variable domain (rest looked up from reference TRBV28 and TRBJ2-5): DVKVTQSSRYLVKRTGEKVFLECVQDMDHENMFWYRQDPGLGLRLIYFSYDVKMKEKGDIPEGYSVSREKKERFSLILESASTNQTSMYLCASSRAETQYFGPGTRLLVL.

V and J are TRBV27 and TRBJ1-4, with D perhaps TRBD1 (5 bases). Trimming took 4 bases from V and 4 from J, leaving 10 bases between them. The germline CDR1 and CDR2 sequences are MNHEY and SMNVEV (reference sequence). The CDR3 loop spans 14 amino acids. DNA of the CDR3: TGTGCCAGCAGTTCCCAGGGTCTTAATGAAAAACTGTTTTTT. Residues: CASSSQGLNEKLFF.

Here the CDR3 DNA reads TGCGCCAGCAGCCAAGAGGAGGGCTACACCTTC. This encodes CASSQEEGYTF. The chain has TRBV4-1 and TRBJ1-2; D remains ambiguous. CDR1 and CDR2 (germline): MGHRA, YSYEKL. Trimming took 0 bases from V and 8 from J, leaving 4 bases between them. CDR3 size: 11 residues.

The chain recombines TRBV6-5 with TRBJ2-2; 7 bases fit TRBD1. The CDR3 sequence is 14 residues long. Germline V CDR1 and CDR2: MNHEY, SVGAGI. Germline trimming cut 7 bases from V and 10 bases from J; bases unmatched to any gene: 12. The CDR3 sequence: CASTPRDSQPELFF. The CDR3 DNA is TGTGCCAGCACTCCCCGGGACAGCCAACCGGAGCTGTTTTTT.

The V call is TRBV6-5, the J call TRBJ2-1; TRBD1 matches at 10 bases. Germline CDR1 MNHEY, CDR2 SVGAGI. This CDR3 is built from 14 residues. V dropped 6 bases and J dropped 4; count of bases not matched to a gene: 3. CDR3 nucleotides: TGTGCCAGCAGCAGGACAGGGGGTTACAATGAGCAGTTCTTC. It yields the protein CASSRTGGYNEQFF.

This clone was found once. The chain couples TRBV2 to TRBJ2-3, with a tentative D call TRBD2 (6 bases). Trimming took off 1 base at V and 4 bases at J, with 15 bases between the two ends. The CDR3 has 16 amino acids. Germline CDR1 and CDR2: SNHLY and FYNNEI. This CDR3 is CASSEGTGLSADTQYF. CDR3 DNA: TGTGCCAGCAGTGAAGGAACGGGACTCTCGGCAGATACGCAGTATTTT. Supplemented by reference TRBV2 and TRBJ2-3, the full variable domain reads EPEVTQTPSHQVTQMGQEVILRCVPISNHLYFYWYRQILGQKVEFLVSFYNNEISEKSEIFDDQFSVERPDGSNFTLKIRSTKLEDSAMYFCASSEGTGLSADTQYFGPGTRLTVL.

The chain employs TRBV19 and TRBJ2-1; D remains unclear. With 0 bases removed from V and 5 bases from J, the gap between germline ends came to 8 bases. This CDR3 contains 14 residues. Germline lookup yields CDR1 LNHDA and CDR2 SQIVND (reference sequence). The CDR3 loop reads CASSIDRVDNEQFF. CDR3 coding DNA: TGTGCCAGTAGTATAGATCGGGTGGACAATGAGCAGTTCTTC.

The chain's CDR3 is CASSRGGTSTDTQYF. CDR3 DNA sequence: TGTGCCAGCAGTCGTGGAGGGACTAGCACAGATACGCAGTATTTT. The chain combines TRBV2 with TRBJ2-3; possibly TRBD2 for D (6 bases). Germline V gene sequence: CDR1 SNHLY, CDR2 FYNNEI. This CDR3 contains 15 residues. Trimming cost V 5 bases and J 0 bases, with 12 bases left between them.

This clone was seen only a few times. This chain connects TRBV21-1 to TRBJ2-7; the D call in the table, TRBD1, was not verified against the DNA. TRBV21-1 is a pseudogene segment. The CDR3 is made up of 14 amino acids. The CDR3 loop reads CASSKVGQIYEQYF. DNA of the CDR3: TGTGCCAGCAGCAAAGTTGGCCAGATCTACGAGCAGTACTTC.

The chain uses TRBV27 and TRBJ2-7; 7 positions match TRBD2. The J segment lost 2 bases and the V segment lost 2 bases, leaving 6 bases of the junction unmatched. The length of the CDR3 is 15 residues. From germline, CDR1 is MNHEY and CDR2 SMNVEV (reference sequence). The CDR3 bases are TGTGCCAGCAGTTTAGGGCGGGGGATAACCTACGAGCAGTACTTC. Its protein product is CASSLGRGITYEQYF.

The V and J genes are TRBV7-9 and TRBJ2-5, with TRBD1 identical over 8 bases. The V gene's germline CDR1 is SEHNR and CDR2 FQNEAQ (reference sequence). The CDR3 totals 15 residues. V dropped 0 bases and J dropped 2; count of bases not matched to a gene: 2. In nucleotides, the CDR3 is TGTGCCAGCAGCTTAGCGCAGGGGGCACAAGAGACCCAGTACTTC. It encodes CASSLAQGAQETQYF.